This T cell receptor (beta chain) was profiled in a study of CD8 T cells in ankylosing spondylitis. The study, taken as a whole, reports: There was reportedly significant enrichment of clones that were disease-linked in matched ankylosing spondylitis synovial fluid. It appeared that ankylosing spondylitis blood was characterized by a TCR beta motif of several highly homologous variants. CD8+ by phenotype, disease-linked clones were relatively rare in peripheral blood.

TCRdb reprocessed the 5' RACE reads via MiXCR and lists one record per CDR3 protein. The sample has under 150,000 distinct CDR3 sequences, over 7% seen once. The sample holds many counts of this clonotype. Its specificity is not known. Trimming removed 1 base from V and 3 bases from J; junction bases left unmatched: 8. Germline-derived CDR1 and CDR2 are DFQATT and SNEGSKA (reference sequence). CDR3 length equals 15 residues. Source material: blood, either unsorted or a sorted T cell fraction (not recorded which). This sequence was found in a male donor with ankylosing spondylitis or in good health (not recorded which). The chain joins TRBV20-1 to TRBJ2-7, with 8 bases matching TRBD2. DNA of the CDR3: TGCAGTGCTAGAGGTCCTAGCGGGTATAACTACGAGCAGTACTTC. This encodes CSARGPSGYNYEQYF.